Given below is one TCR beta chain in context. The data were taken from a study of blood T cells in healthy people across ages. Using a J-beta primer mix together with a sample-barcoded 5' primer, a second PCR was run for roughly 6 to 12 cycles. TCRdb passed the 5' RACE reads through MiXCR, listing each CDR3 protein once. This table holds roughly 1,300,000 distinct CDR3 sequences, roughly 59% found once. Germline CDR1 is MGHDK and CDR2 is SYGVNS. There are 14 residues in the CDR3. V was pared by 3 bases and J by 7 bases, with 6 bases of the junction left unmatched. Collection of 8.5 to 10 milliliters of peripheral blood was performed for each donor.

The TCR sequence derives from a young man in good health. The chain uses TRBV25-1 and TRBJ1-5; 7 positions agree with TRBD1. The sequenced sample consisted of blood. CDR3 nucleotides: TGTGCCAGCAGTGACCAGGGGGGCCGGCAGCCCCAGCATTTT. Amino acids: CASSDQGGRQPQHF.